A single sample is the source of the 32 T cell receptor beta chains below, sequenced in a study of cytomegalovirus exposure and HLA in healthy donors. In the PCR, 60 Vbeta and 13 Jbeta primers were used. Sequencing used immunoSEQ multiplex PCR; TCRdb keeps in-frame clones, though not all of them. The sample contains 100,000 to 120,000 clones, 75% of which appear only once. The sample was PBMCs. These receptors all come from a middle-aged man in good health and CMV-seronegative.

The gene calls are TRBV19 and TRBJ2-5; D possibly corresponds to TRBD2 (6 bases). V lost 5 bases and J 8 bases, leaving 12 bases between the germline ends. Germline CDR1 reads LNHDA; CDR2 reads SQIVND (reference sequence). CDR3 length: 12 residues. CDR3 sequence reads: CASSLGGDTQYF. CDR3 coding DNA: TGTGCCAGTAGTCTCGGCGGGGACACCCAGTACTTC.

The chain links TRBV9 to TRBJ1-4; 11 nucleotides line up with TRBD1. V shed 3 bases, J shed 8 bases, and the junction held 3 bases outside the gene matches. Germline-derived CDR1 and CDR2 are SGDLS and YYNGEE. The CDR3 has 14 amino acids. In DNA, the CDR3 is TGTGCCAGCAGCGCGGGACAGGGGGGAGAAAAACTGTTTTTT. This gives the protein CASSAGQGGEKLFF.

The V call is TRBV6-6, the J call TRBJ1-6; 7 bases are shared with TRBD1. Per the germline V gene, CDR1 is MNHNY and CDR2 is SVGAGI (reference sequence). The junction had 8 bases not matched to a gene; V was cut back by 6 bases and J by 9 bases. The CDR3 covers 14 residues. The CDR3: CASSRGVVGSPLHF. Written as DNA, the CDR3 is TGTGCCAGCAGCAGGGGGGTGGTTGGTTCACCCCTCCACTTT.

This clone appeared once. The rearrangement joins TRBV6-5 to TRBJ2-2; 7 nucleotides match TRBD1. Per the germline V gene, CDR1 is MNHEY and CDR2 is SVGAGI. CDR3 length: 15 amino acids. The trim removed 2 bases at V and 5 bases at J, leaving 5 bases unmatched. CDR3 sequence: CASSYEGAATGELFF. Written as DNA, the CDR3 is TGTGCCAGCAGTTACGAGGGGGCGGCAACCGGGGAGCTGTTTTTT.

The rearrangement joins TRBV4-1 to TRBJ2-2; TRBD1 matches at 9 bases. V trimming: 1 base; J trimming: 6 bases; junction bases outside the gene matches: 12. This CDR3 region has 18 residues. The germline V gene has CDR1 MGHRA and CDR2 YSYEKL. The CDR3 DNA sequence: TGCGCCAGCAGCCAAGGACTTGTTAGGACAGGGGCCCCCGGGGAGCTGTTTTTT. Its protein product is CASSQGLVRTGAPGELFF.

The chain uses TRBV4-3 and TRBJ1-2; TRBD1 is a possible D gene (5 bases). Looked up from germline, CDR1 is LGHNA and CDR2 is YSLEER. This CDR3 has 14 amino acids. Trimming removed 2 bases from V and 8 bases from J, with 15 bases in between. The CDR3 spells CASSQLTGLRGYTF. DNA of the CDR3: TGCGCCAGCAGCCAACTTACAGGTTTACGGGGCTACACCTTC.

The V and J genes are TRBV4-1 and TRBJ1-1; D possibly corresponds to TRBD1 (5 bases). With 6 bases removed from V and 0 bases from J, the gap between germline ends came to 17 bases. Germline V lookup: CDR1 MGHRA, CDR2 YSYEKL. The CDR3 consists of 16 residues. CDR3 bases: TGCGCCAGCAGACGTCTCCGGGAGGGGATGAACACTGAAGCTTTCTTT. This translates into CASRRLREGMNTEAFF.

The V call is TRBV6-1, the J call TRBJ2-1; perhaps TRBD1 as D (6 bases). Germline V gives CDR1 MNHNS, CDR2 SASEGT. Deletions cut 7 bases from V and 4 bases from J, with 17 bases between. This CDR3 has 15 amino acids. The CDR3 loop reads CASTDSRGTYNEQFF. The CDR3 DNA sequence: TGTGCCAGCACCGACAGCAGGGGAACTTACAATGAGCAGTTCTTC.

The DNA of the CDR3 is TGTGCCAGCAGCTACACAGGAATCTCTGGAAACACCATATATTTT. Translated, it gives CASSYTGISGNTIYF. This rearrangement joins TRBV28 to TRBJ1-3; maybe TRBD1 (5 bases). CDR3 size: 15 residues. In germline, CDR1 is MDHEN, CDR2 SYDVKM. Trimming cost V 6 bases and J 0 bases, with 12 bases left between them.

The sample holds one count of this clone. V usage is TRBV4-1 and J usage is TRBJ2-7; tentatively, D is TRBD2 (5 bases). With 5 bases removed from V and 5 bases from J, the gap between germline ends came to 13 bases. The germline CDR1 and CDR2 sequences are MGHRA and YSYEKL. The CDR3 runs 13 residues. The CDR3: CASSERPWDEQYF. DNA of the CDR3: TGCGCCAGCAGCGAGCGGCCCTGGGACGAGCAGTACTTC.

The chain is built from TRBV27 and TRBJ2-1; D may be TRBD1 (6 bases). This CDR3 is built from 15 residues. Trimming left V 6 bases short and J 0 bases short, with 12 bases between. Germline V gene sequence: CDR1 MNHEY, CDR2 SMNVEV (reference sequence). As DNA, the CDR3 is TGTGCCAGCAGCGAAGGACAGTCCTCCTACAATGAGCAGTTCTTC. Translated: CASSEGQSSYNEQFF.

This clone has only a few counts. The chain combines TRBV2 with TRBJ1-2, with 7 positions matching TRBD1. The CDR3 consists of 13 residues. Per the germline V gene, CDR1 is SNHLY and CDR2 is FYNNEI. The junction had 7 bases not matched to a gene; V was cut back by 8 bases and J by 4 bases. CDR3 in amino acids: CASLTGRVYGYTF. For the CDR3, the DNA is TGTGCCAGCCTGACAGGGCGAGTCTATGGCTACACCTTC.

V is TRBV4-3 and J is TRBJ2-7; D unclear. Germline V gene sequence: CDR1 LGHNA, CDR2 YSLEER. Trimming cost V 0 bases and J 0 bases, with 12 bases left between them. The CDR3 totals 16 residues. The CDR3 sequence: CASSQDRNLGSYEQYF. CDR3 sequence (DNA): TGCGCCAGCAGCCAAGACAGGAATTTGGGCTCCTACGAGCAGTACTTC.

This chain connects TRBV19 to TRBJ2-2, with TRBD2 as a possible D gene (5 bases). The CDR3 is 16 amino acids. In germline, CDR1 is LNHDA, CDR2 SQIVND (reference sequence). V gave up 7 bases and J gave up 4 bases, with 19 bases separating them. In DNA, the CDR3 is TGTGCCAGTAACCACCTGACCAACAGCGGCACCGGGGAGCTGTTTTTT. Amino acid sequence: CASNHLTNSGTGELFF.

This sequence joins TRBV5-1 and TRBJ2-2; TRBD1 matches 10 bases. From germline, CDR1 is SGHRS and CDR2 YFSETQ. The CDR3 has 18 amino acids. V was clipped by 5 bases and J by 1 base; unmatched bases: 11. In DNA, the CDR3 is TGCGCCAGCAGAAACCGGGACAGGGGTAACCGGAACACCGGGGAGCTGTTTTTT. Protein sequence: CASRNRDRGNRNTGELFF.

This sequence joins TRBV7-6 and TRBJ2-3; 9 nucleotides align to TRBD2. Germline assignment: CDR1 SGHVS and CDR2 FNYEAQ. J lost 0 bases, V lost 0 bases, and 4 bases had no gene match. The CDR3 has 17 residues. CDR3 nucleotides: TGTGCCAGCAGCTTAGCGGCGGGGGGGCTTAGCACAGATACGCAGTATTTT. As protein: CASSLAAGGLSTDTQYF.

V is TRBV27 and J is TRBJ2-7; D is possibly TRBD2 (5 bases). CDR1 is MNHEY, CDR2 SMNVEV, per germline (reference sequence). V was cut by 6 bases and J by 2 bases, with 11 bases left in between. The CDR3 runs 13 residues. CDR3 residues: CASRRPGAYEQYF. The CDR3 nucleotides are TGTGCCAGCAGGCGGCCCGGGGCCTACGAGCAGTACTTC.

This clone was recorded only once. The chain combines TRBV27 with TRBJ1-1, with D perhaps TRBD1 (6 bases). Trimming took 7 bases from V and 7 from J, leaving 16 bases between them. CDR3 size: 13 residues. Germline CDR1 MNHEY, CDR2 SMNVEV (reference sequence). The CDR3 coding sequence is TGTGCCAGCATGGGGGGGGCGCATGATGAAGCTTTCTTT. As protein: CASMGGAHDEAFF.

The chain is built from TRBV30 and TRBJ2-1; 10 positions match TRBD2. This CDR3 is built from 14 residues. Germline V gives CDR1 GTSNPN, CDR2 SVGIG (reference sequence). The junction had 4 bases not matched to a gene; V was cut back by 1 base and J by 7 bases. The CDR3: CAWSDLAGVNEQFF. The CDR3 nucleotides are TGTGCCTGGAGTGATCTAGCGGGAGTAAATGAGCAGTTCTTC. The whole variable domain, remainder taken from reference TRBV30 and TRBJ2-1, is SQTIHQWPATLVQPVGSPLSLECTVEGTSNPNLYWYRQAAGRGLQLLFYSVGIGQISSEVPQNLSASRPQDRQFILSSKKLLLSDSGFYLCAWSDLAGVNEQFFGPGTRLTVL.

The chain has TRBV5-6 and TRBJ1-4; 8 bases map to TRBD1. The J segment lost 3 bases and the V segment lost 5 bases, leaving 0 bases of the junction unmatched. Per the germline V gene, CDR1 is SGHDT and CDR2 is YYEEEE. The CDR3 has 13 residues. The CDR3 here is CASRDRANEKLFF. The CDR3 DNA reads TGTGCCAGCAGGGACAGGGCTAATGAAAAACTGTTTTTT. Using reference TRBV5-6 and TRBJ1-4 for the parts outside the CDR3, the full variable domain is DAGVTQSPTHLIKTRGQQVTLRCSPKSGHDTVSWYQQALGQGPQFIFQYYEEEERQRGNFPDRFSGHQFPNYSSELNVNALLLGDSALYLCASRDRANEKLFFGSGTQLSVL.

The V call is TRBV4-3, the J call TRBJ2-1, with D perhaps TRBD1 (8 bases). Germline V gene data show CDR1 as LGHNA and CDR2 as YSLEER. The CDR3 loop spans 16 amino acids. The V gene lost 4 bases and the J gene lost 3 bases, with 16 bases spanning the gap. CDR3 protein: CASSRSTGDYYNEQFF. As DNA, the CDR3 is TGCGCCAGCAGCCGATCGACAGGGGACTACTACAATGAGCAGTTCTTC.

This clone was seen only a few times. The V and J genes are TRBV6-6 and TRBJ2-5; 8 bases map to TRBD2. V lost 4 bases to trimming and J lost 5 bases; unmatched junction nucleotides: 3. Germline V lookup: CDR1 MNHNY, CDR2 SVGAGI (reference sequence). The CDR3 has 13 residues. CDR3: CASSSGGVETQYF. CDR3 nucleotides: TGTGCCAGCAGTTCGGGGGGGGTGGAGACCCAGTACTTC.

The chain combines TRBV14 with TRBJ2-7; 9 bases map to TRBD1. The V and J ends lost 4 bases and 4 bases, in that order; junction bases with no gene match: 11. This CDR3 is 16 amino acids long. Germline assignment: CDR1 SGHDN and CDR2 FVKESK. For the CDR3, the DNA is TGTGCCAGCAGCCGAAAGCCGGGACAGGGTGTTTACGAGCAGTACTTC. This translates into CASSRKPGQGVYEQYF.

The chain carries TRBV19 and TRBJ1-4; 7 bases match TRBD1. Germline V CDR1 and CDR2: LNHDA, SQIVND (reference sequence). V dropped 6 bases and J dropped 8; count of bases not matched to a gene: 9. CDR3 length equals 14 residues. CDR3 sequence: CASRRTSGGEKLFF. The DNA of the CDR3 is TGTGCCAGTAGGAGGACGTCAGGGGGAGAAAAACTGTTTTTT.

This chain connects TRBV6-1 to TRBJ1-1; tentative D call: TRBD1 (6 bases). Germline-derived CDR1 and CDR2 are MNHNS and SASEGT. The CDR3 has 14 amino acids. V was pared by 4 bases and J by 5 bases, with 14 bases between. The CDR3 region is CASSVSGDGTEAFF. The CDR3 DNA reads TGTGCCAGCAGTGTATCAGGGGACGGAACTGAAGCTTTCTTT.

This sequence joins TRBV5-4 and TRBJ2-5, with D uncertain. Trimming left V 2 bases short and J 5 bases short, with 4 bases between. The CDR3 has 11 amino acids. CDR1 and CDR2 from the germline V gene are SGHNT and YYREEE (reference sequence). The chain's CDR3 is CASSFLETQYF. The CDR3 DNA is TGTGCCAGCAGCTTCTTGGAGACCCAGTACTTC.

This chain uses TRBV5-1 with TRBJ1-4; no firm D call. Germline V gene sequence: CDR1 SGHRS, CDR2 YFSETQ. This CDR3 comprises 13 residues. The V end lost 0 bases, the J end lost 8 bases, and 8 bases lay between the germline ends. CDR3 region: CASSLGSGEKLFF. The CDR3 nucleotides are TGCGCCAGCAGCTTGGGCTCCGGGGAAAAACTGTTTTTT.

This clone appeared once. The chain joins TRBV6-1 to TRBJ2-1; 9 bases agree with TRBD1. The germline V gene encodes CDR1 MNHNS and CDR2 SASEGT. CDR3 size: 15 residues. After removal of 3 bases from V and 12 bases from J, the junction contained 12 bases not matched to a gene. CDR3 in amino acids: CASSDAGTGSLGQFF. Here the CDR3 DNA reads TGTGCCAGCAGTGACGCCGGGACAGGGTCTTTAGGGCAGTTCTTC.

Only a few counts were recorded for this clone. V and J are TRBV4-1 and TRBJ1-1, with D uncertain. The CDR3 is 14 residues long. CDR1 MGHRA and CDR2 YSYEKL come from the germline V gene. V lost 6 bases to trimming and J lost 1 base, with 12 bases between them. The CDR3 protein is CASRYDSQNTEAFF. Here the CDR3 DNA reads TGCGCCAGCAGATACGACTCCCAGAACACTGAAGCTTTCTTT.

This chain joins TRBV29-1 and TRBJ2-5, with TRBD2 matching over 13 bases. Unmatched junction bases numbered 3, after V lost 6 bases and J lost 5 bases. The CDR3 is 13 amino acids. Germline loops: CDR1 SQVTM, CDR2 ANQGSEA. CDR3 sequence (DNA): TGCAGCGTGGGGACTAGCGGGAAGGAGACCCAGTACTTC. Amino acid sequence: CSVGTSGKETQYF.

V is TRBV7-2 and J is TRBJ2-7, with 8 bases that match TRBD2. V was clipped by 5 bases and J by 0 bases; unmatched bases: 12. Germline lookup yields CDR1 SGHTA and CDR2 FQGNSA. This CDR3 region has 17 residues. The CDR3 loop reads CASSPRGLAGPSYEQYF. The CDR3 DNA reads as TGTGCCAGCAGCCCTAGGGGGTTAGCGGGGCCCTCCTACGAGCAGTACTTC.

This clone was seen a few times. The rearrangement uses TRBV5-6 and TRBJ2-7; D possibly corresponds to TRBD1 (5 bases). Germline assignment: CDR1 SGHDT and CDR2 YYEEEE. V was cut by 1 base and J by 6 bases, with 23 bases left in between. The CDR3 contains 17 residues. DNA for the CDR3: TGTGCCAGCAGCTTGATTCACAGGATGGGTCCTGCCTCCGAGCAGTACTTC. Its protein product is CASSLIHRMGPASEQYF.